The 22 T cell receptor beta chains presented below share a single source sample, sequenced in a study of blood T cell repertoires in COVID-19. Produced via immunoSEQ multiplex PCR; TCRdb's table is partial and in-frame only. The sample has roughly 250,000 clones; about four fifths are singletons. The material sequenced was peripheral blood. These receptors all come from a woman aged 70-85 years with acute or convalescent COVID-19.

The chain uses TRBV5-1 and TRBJ2-5, with D perhaps matching TRBD2 (6 bases). The CDR3 extends over 14 amino acids. The germline gives CDR1 SGHRS, CDR2 YFSETQ. The ends were cut back, 7 bases at V and 4 bases at J, with 17 bases in the middle. The CDR3 sequence: CASYSGLSGETQYF. CDR3 nucleotide sequence: TGCGCCAGCTATTCGGGACTCTCAGGAGAGACCCAGTACTTC.

This clone came up a few times. The J gene is TRBJ2-3, the V gene TRBV19, with 9 bases identical to TRBD1. V shed 5 bases and J 3 bases; nucleotides not matched to a gene: 6. CDR3 length equals 15 residues. Germline CDR1 and CDR2: LNHDA and SQIVND (reference sequence). The CDR3 nucleotides read TGTGCCAGTAGTCGGACAGGGGTGACGACAGATACGCAGTATTTT. Protein product: CASSRTGVTTDTQYF. Complete variable domain (other parts from reference TRBV19 and TRBJ2-3): DGGITQSPKYLFRKEGQNVTLSCEQNLNHDAMYWYRQDPGQGLRLIYYSQIVNDFQKGDIAEGYSVSREKKESFPLTVTSAQKNPTAFYLCASSRTGVTTDTQYFGPGTRLTVL.

A note on this clone: Within the sample, other DNA sequences also encode this same CDR3. This sequence joins TRBV5-5 and TRBJ1-2; 8 nucleotides align to TRBD1. The CDR3 consists of 14 residues. The V and J ends lost 0 bases and 4 bases, in that order; junction bases with no gene match: 2. The germline gives CDR1 SGHKS, CDR2 YYEKEE (reference sequence). DNA of the CDR3: TGTGCCAGCAGCTTGGGACAGGGGAGCTATGGCTACACCTTC. Amino acid sequence: CASSLGQGSYGYTF.

This rearrangement joins TRBV30 to TRBJ2-1; TRBD1 aligns across 7 bases. Germline CDR1 and CDR2: GTSNPN and SVGIG (reference sequence). CDR3 size: 14 residues. After removal of 6 bases from V and 0 bases from J, the junction contained 5 bases not matched to a gene. The CDR3 reads CACPYRGSYNEQFF. The CDR3 bases are TGTGCCTGCCCCTACAGGGGCTCCTACAATGAGCAGTTCTTC.

V and J are TRBV7-9 and TRBJ1-6; D perhaps matches TRBD1 (6 bases). The germline V gene has CDR1 SEHNR and CDR2 FQNEAQ (reference sequence). Between the trimmed V and J ends, which lost 6 bases and 9 bases, there was a span of 15 bases. CDR3 length equals 14 residues. CDR3 in DNA: TGTGCCAGCAGGGGTCAGGGGCCGGTTTCACCCCTCCACTTT. Translation: CASRGQGPVSPLHF.

The rearrangement joins TRBV7-6 to TRBJ2-3; D not resolved. V lost 1 base and J 0 bases, leaving 8 bases between the germline ends. This CDR3 contains 15 residues. CDR1 is SGHVS and CDR2 is FNYEAQ in the germline V gene. CDR3 DNA sequence: TGTGCCAGCAGCTTAGGAGTGTCTAGCACAGATACGCAGTATTTT. Translation: CASSLGVSSTDTQYF.

The chain employs TRBV5-6 and TRBJ2-5, with TRBD1 identical over 7 bases. The CDR3 runs to 16 residues. Trimming cost V 4 bases and J 2 bases; bases outside gene matches: 11. Germline CDR1 SGHDT, CDR2 YYEEEE. Here the CDR3 DNA reads TGTGCCAGCAGCATATATGCCGGGACAGAGCAAGAGACCCAGTACTTC. Its translation is CASSIYAGTEQETQYF.

This chain joins TRBV19 and TRBJ2-7; TRBD1 matches at 7 bases. CDR3 length: 14 residues. In germline, CDR1 is LNHDA, CDR2 SQIVND (reference sequence). V dropped 7 bases and J dropped 7; count of bases not matched to a gene: 13. The CDR3 spells CASKAGDREGEQYF. CDR3 DNA sequence: TGTGCCAGTAAGGCCGGAGACAGGGAAGGGGAGCAGTACTTC.

The chain links TRBV7-9 to TRBJ1-1; 7 positions match TRBD1. Germline V gives CDR1 SEHNR, CDR2 FQNEAQ (reference sequence). Trimming removed 5 bases from V and 4 bases from J; junction bases left unmatched: 10. This CDR3 is built from 15 residues. The CDR3 region is CASSPLTGSGTEAFF. The CDR3 nucleotides read TGTGCCAGCAGCCCGTTGACAGGGTCGGGCACTGAAGCTTTCTTT.

The chain employs TRBV18 and TRBJ1-5; 8 bases agree with TRBD1. Germline values: CDR1 KGHSH, CDR2 LQKENI. Trimming at V came to 6 bases and at J to 7 bases, leaving 8 bases not matched to a gene. The CDR3 sequence is 14 residues long. The CDR3 DNA reads TGTGCCAGCTCGTCGGACAGGGTAAACCAGCCCCAGCATTTT. This gives the protein CASSSDRVNQPQHF.

The chain employs TRBV7-9 and TRBJ1-6, with 8 bases matching TRBD1. The ends lost 5 bases at V and 5 bases at J; junction bases unmatched: 8. The CDR3 has 16 amino acids. Germline CDR1 and CDR2: SEHNR and FQNEAQ (reference sequence). DNA for the CDR3: TGTGCCAGCAGCGCAGCAGGGGGCGCGGATAATTCACCCCTCCACTTT. Residues: CASSAAGGADNSPLHF.

The genes are TRBV29-1 and TRBJ2-7; the D is unclear. CDR1 is SQVTM and CDR2 is ANQGSEA in the germline V gene. With 5 bases removed from V and 0 bases from J, the gap between germline ends came to 8 bases. This CDR3 comprises 12 residues. In DNA form, the CDR3 reads TGCAGCGTTAAAAGGAGCTCCTACGAGCAGTACTTC. It encodes CSVKRSSYEQYF.

This clone was seen only once. This sequence joins TRBV5-8 and TRBJ1-1; perhaps TRBD1 as D (6 bases). The CDR3 consists of 14 residues. Germline V gene sequence: CDR1 SGHTS, CDR2 YDEGEE. Trimming removed 1 base at V and 0 bases at J, with 7 bases between. CDR3 loop: CASSLQGMNTEAFF. CDR3 in DNA: TGTGCCAGCAGCTTGCAGGGGATGAACACTGAAGCTTTCTTT.

The chain uses TRBV5-8 and TRBJ1-3, with 8 bases aligning to TRBD1. V lost 1 base and J lost 4; bases outside the gene matches: 4. This CDR3 is 15 amino acids long. Germline CDR1 is SGHTS and CDR2 is YDEGEE. As DNA, the CDR3 is TGTGCCAGCAGCTTGTTTCGGACAGGGGGAAACACCATATATTTT. Protein sequence: CASSLFRTGGNTIYF.

The chain is built from TRBV7-2 and TRBJ1-3; 8 bases agree with TRBD1. V gave up 4 bases and J gave up 2 bases; unmatched junction bases: 1. This CDR3 is built from 14 residues. Germline CDR1 SGHTA, CDR2 FQGNSA. The CDR3 loop is CASSSTGAGNTIYF. The CDR3 nucleotides read TGTGCCAGCAGCTCGACAGGGGCTGGAAACACCATATATTTT.

This chain links TRBV4-2 with TRBJ1-5, with TRBD1 matching over 7 bases. This CDR3 region has 16 residues. Germline loops: CDR1 LGHNA, CDR2 YNFKEQ. The V and J ends lost 3 bases and 0 bases, in that order; junction bases with no gene match: 5. As DNA, the CDR3 is TGTGCCAGCAGCCAGGCCGGGACAGTTAGCAATCAGCCCCAGCATTTT. Translation: CASSQAGTVSNQPQHF.

Details on this clone: A junction end diverges from the germline sequence, so it may reflect a read error. CDR3 nucleotide sequence: TGTGCCAGCAGCTTAGAGGTCGGGGATCACATCTTC. Protein sequence: CASSLEVGDHIF. J is TRBJ2-7 and V is TRBV7-2; perhaps TRBD2 as D (5 bases). Germline V lookup: CDR1 SGHTA, CDR2 FQGNSA. CDR3 length: 12 residues.

The V call is TRBV7-9, the J call TRBJ1-1; weak D call: TRBD1 (5 bases). Germline V gene data show CDR1 as SEHNR and CDR2 as FQNEAQ (reference sequence). Trimming cost V 10 bases and J 0 bases, with 9 bases left between them. This CDR3 region has 12 residues. The DNA for the CDR3 is TGTGCCACTGGGGCCGTGAACACTGAAGCTTTCTTT. It is translated as CATGAVNTEAFF. The variable domain in full, completed from reference TRBV7-9 and TRBJ1-1, reads DTGVSQNPRHKITKRGQNVTFRCDPISEHNRLYWYRQTLGQGPEFLTYFQNEAQLEKSRLLSDRFSAERPKGSFSTLEIQRTEQGDSAMYLCATGAVNTEAFFGQGTRLTVV.

V gene TRBV6-5 combines with J gene TRBJ1-2; TRBD1 is a possible D gene (6 bases). The ends were cut back, 8 bases at V and 5 bases at J, with 15 bases in the middle. The length of the CDR3 is 13 residues. Germline CDR1 reads MNHEY; CDR2 reads SVGAGI. The CDR3 nucleotides are TGTGCCAGCTCGATTGGGGGGGCTTATGGCTACACCTTC. Amino acids: CASSIGGAYGYTF.

The V gene is TRBV4-1, the J gene TRBJ2-7; 8 bases fit TRBD2. The length of the CDR3 is 15 residues. J was trimmed by 4 bases and V by 1 base; bases with no gene match: 6. Germline V lookup: CDR1 MGHRA, CDR2 YSYEKL. The CDR3 here is CASSQVGAGGYEQYF. In DNA form, the CDR3 reads TGCGCCAGCAGCCAAGTCGGGGCGGGGGGTTACGAGCAGTACTTC.

V is TRBV11-3 and J is TRBJ1-3; 7 nucleotides match TRBD1. Trimming took 5 bases from V and 9 from J; bases not matched to a gene: 7. Germline V gives CDR1 SGHNT, CDR2 YENEEA. This CDR3 comprises 13 residues. The CDR3 loop reads CASSADRESTIYF. CDR3 DNA: TGTGCCAGCAGCGCCGACAGGGAAAGCACCATATATTTT.

CDR3 sequence: CASSPSGSDNSPLHF. The CDR3 coding sequence is TGTGCCAGCTCACCATCCGGTTCGGATAATTCACCCCTCCACTTT. The chain uses TRBV18 and TRBJ1-6; D gene unclear. Germline V lookup: CDR1 KGHSH, CDR2 LQKENI. The V and J ends lost 2 bases and 5 bases respectively, with 10 bases between them. This CDR3 comprises 15 residues. The full variable domain, completed using reference TRBV18 and TRBJ1-6, is NAGVMQNPRHLVRRRGQEARLRCSPMKGHSHVYWYRQLPEEGLKFMVYLQKENIIDESGMPKERFSAEFPKEGPSILRIQQVVRGDSAAYFCASSPSGSDNSPLHFGNGTRLTVT.